This T cell receptor beta chain comes out of a study of cytomegalovirus exposure and HLA in healthy donors. Researchers ran the PCR with 60 Vbeta and 13 Jbeta primers. Method: immunoSEQ multiplex PCR; TCRdb's copy keeps in-frame clones and lacks some. The profile shows roughly 150,000 clones, approximately 80% of them singletons. Looked up from germline, CDR1 is SGHRS and CDR2 is YFSETQ. The V and J ends lost 2 bases and 5 bases, in that order; junction bases with no gene match: 8. The CDR3 consists of 15 residues. The sample holds a few counts of this clone. The rearrangement joins TRBV5-1 to TRBJ2-3; 7 bases match TRBD2. The source is a man aged 50 to 60 in good health and CMV-seropositive. Sequencing input: PBMCs. This chain's CDR3 is CASSFLGGFGDTQYF. The CDR3 DNA sequence: TGCGCCAGCAGCTTCCTGGGGGGGTTTGGAGATACGCAGTATTTT.